The present TCR beta chain was sequenced within a study of response to subunit inactivated influenza vaccine. Each CDR3 protein is one row after TCRdb ran MiXCR on the RT-PCR reads. The repertoire holds 450,000 to 600,000 distinct CDR3 sequences, with more than 15% as singletons. This clonotype was observed at least ten times. This CDR3 has 19 amino acids. Germline-derived CDR1 and CDR2 are LGHNA and YNFKEQ. Trimming removed 1 base from V and 3 bases from J, with 24 bases in between. The sample consisted of CD4+ T cells sorted from PBMCs, taken around 25 months after vaccination. The chain has TRBV4-2 and TRBJ1-2; D not certain. The TCR was taken from a man between 50 and 69 years old who received an inactivated influenza vaccine. CDR3 sequence (DNA): TGTGCCAGCAGCCAAGGGTCTCGCCCTGACTATGGCCCACACTATGGCTACACCTTC. This sequence encodes CASSQGSRPDYGPHYGYTF.